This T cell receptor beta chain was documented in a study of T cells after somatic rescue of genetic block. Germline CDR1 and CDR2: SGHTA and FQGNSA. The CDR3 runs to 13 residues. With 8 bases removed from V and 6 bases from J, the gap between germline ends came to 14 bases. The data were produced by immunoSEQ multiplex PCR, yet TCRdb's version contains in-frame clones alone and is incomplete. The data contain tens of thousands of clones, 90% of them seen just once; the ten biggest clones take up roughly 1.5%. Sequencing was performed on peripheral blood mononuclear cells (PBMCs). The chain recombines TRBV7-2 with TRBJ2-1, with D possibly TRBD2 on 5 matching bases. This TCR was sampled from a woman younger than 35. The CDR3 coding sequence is TGTGCCAGCGGAGCACTAGAGCGCAATGAGCAGTTCTTC. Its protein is CASGALERNEQFF.